These T cell receptor beta chains were read from a single sample in a study of T cell responses to AZD1222 COVID-19 vaccine. Measured with immunoSEQ multiplex PCR; TCRdb has only the in-frame clones, and not every one. This table holds about 140,000 clones, approximately 90% found once. Sequenced here: peripheral blood, sampled on day 0 of AZD1222 vaccination. These receptors all come from an adult in good health. The CDR3 runs from the conserved cysteine through the conserved F or W. A D gene is named only where the DNA matches it firmly. The size entry is marked missing in some rows and otherwise reads once, few, many or a size class.

d_gene	v_gene	j_gene	abundance	CDR3aa	CDR3nt
.	TRBV6-4	TRBJ2-3	.	CASSDGSGGADTQYF	TGTGCCAGCAGTGACGGGTCAGGGGGGGCAGATACGCAGTATTTT
TRBD1	TRBV5-1	TRBJ1-3	once	CASSDSTGAGNTIYF	TGCGCCAGCAGCGACTCGACAGGGGCTGGAAACACCATATATTTT
.	TRBV6-5	TRBJ1-2	.	CASTDQGPYYGYTF	TGTGCCAGCACCGACCAGGGACCTTACTATGGCTACACCTTC
.	TRBV6-1	TRBJ2-7	.	CASSEAGAVVSGPHYEQYF	TGTGCCAGCAGTGAAGCAGGGGCAGTTGTTTCAGGCCCACACTACGAGCAGTACTTC
.	TRBV11-2	TRBJ2-5	.	CASSPDSETQYF	TGTGCCAGCAGCCCCGACTCCGAGACCCAGTACTTC
.	TRBV10-1	TRBJ1-3	.	CASSESILGTIYF	TGCGCCAGCAGTGAGTCGATTCTCGGAACCATATATTTT
TRBD2	TRBV13	TRBJ2-1	.	CATGLADNEQFF	TGTGCCACTGGCCTAGCGGATAATGAGCAGTTCTTC
TRBD2	TRBV7-8	TRBJ2-1	.	CASLRQSSGRAFEQFF	TGTGCCTCTCTCCGGCAGTCTAGCGGGAGGGCGTTTGAGCAGTTCTTC
.	TRBV5-4	TRBJ1-6	few	CASSLGEPLHF	TGTGCCAGCAGCTTGGGGGAACCCCTCCACTTT
TRBD2	TRBV19	TRBJ2-6	.	CASSIEGTTGANVLTF	TGTGCCAGTAGTATAGAGGGGACTACTGGGGCCAACGTCCTGACTTTC
TRBD1	TRBV9	TRBJ1-4	.	CASKGGPTGVEEKLFF	TGTGCCAGCAAGGGGGGGCCGACAGGGGTGGAAGAAAAACTGTTTTTT
TRBD2	TRBV7-2	TRBJ2-1	.	CASSLAGGGVYNEQFF	TGTGCCAGCAGCTTAGCTGGCGGGGGGGTGTACAATGAGCAGTTCTTC
.	TRBV12-3/TRBV12-4	TRBJ1-2	.	CASSLIRNYGYTF	TGTGCCAGCAGTTTAATCAGAAACTATGGCTACACCTTC
.	TRBV6-4	TRBJ1-5	once	CASATFNYSNQPQHF	TGTGCCAGCGCAACTTTCAATTATAGCAATCAGCCCCAGCATTTT
.	TRBV7-8	TRBJ2-3	.	CASSGRTAITQYF	TGTGCCAGCAGCGGACGGACAGCCATTACGCAGTATTTT
TRBD1	TRBV11-2	TRBJ2-7	.	CASRPTWTGGFEQYF	TGTGCCAGCAGACCGACCTGGACAGGGGGCTTCGAGCAGTACTTC
.	TRBV10-1	TRBJ1-1	.	CATRETVNTEAFF	TGCGCCACCAGGGAGACGGTGAACACTGAAGCTTTCTTT
TRBD2	TRBV28	TRBJ2-7	.	CASSSLSSGAYEQYF	TGTGCCAGCAGTTCCCTTTCTAGCGGGGCCTACGAGCAGTACTTC
.	TRBV19	TRBJ1-1	.	CATEVSGADTEAFF	TGTGCCACCGAAGTATCCGGCGCGGACACTGAAGCTTTCTTT
TRBD1	TRBV7-2	TRBJ1-5	.	CASSLGTGRNQPQHF	TGTGCCAGCAGCTTAGGGACAGGCCGCAATCAGCCCCAGCATTTT
TRBD2	TRBV28	TRBJ2-1	.	CASRWGAGVDEQFF	TGTGCCAGCAGATGGGGAGCGGGAGTCGATGAGCAGTTCTTC
.	TRBV3-1/TRBV3-2	TRBJ2-7	.	CASSHVLADYQGSDKRGEQYF	TGTGCCAGCAGCCACGTATTAGCGGACTATCAAGGTTCTGATAAACGGGGCGAGCAGTACTTC
.	TRBV18	TRBJ1-5	.	CASSAFADSNQPQHF	TGTGCCAGCTCAGCGTTTGCGGATAGTAATCAGCCCCAGCATTTT
TRBD1	TRBV3-1/TRBV3-2	TRBJ2-2	.	CASGRLGTDTGELFF	TGTGCCAGCGGACGACTGGGGACAGACACCGGGGAGCTGTTTTTT
.	TRBV11-1	TRBJ1-6	.	CASSLAGGASPLHF	TGTGCCAGCAGCTTAGCGGGAGGGGCTTCACCCCTCCACTTT
.	TRBV7-9	TRBJ2-5	once	CASSLLPVIGETQYF	TGTGCCAGCAGCTTACTTCCAGTTATAGGGGAGACCCAGTACTTC
TRBD1	TRBV7-7	TRBJ1-1	.	CASSPSPGGDTEAFF	TGTGCTAGCAGCCCCAGTCCAGGGGGGGACACTGAAGCTTTCTTT
.	TRBV27	TRBJ2-3	.	CASSLSRRGGWTDTQYF	TGTGCCAGCAGTTTGTCCAGGAGGGGTGGGTGGACAGATACGCAGTATTTT
.	TRBV30	TRBJ1-2	.	CAWSALRGFGYTF	TGTGCCTGGAGTGCGCTCAGGGGATTTGGCTACACCTTC
.	TRBV21-1	TRBJ1-2	.	CASSKSLGQGRGYTF	TGTGCCAGCAGCAAATCACTGGGACAGGGGCGAGGCTACACCTTC
.	TRBV30	TRBJ1-4	.	CAWSWWGGGEKLFF	TGTGCCTGGAGCTGGTGGGGGGGCGGTGAAAAACTGTTTTTT
.	TRBV7-2	TRBJ1-3	.	CASSLGSLSTIYF	TGTGCCAGCAGCCTGGGGAGTTTGAGTACCATATATTTT
TRBD1	TRBV2	TRBJ1-6	.	CASQRQGSNNSPLHF	TGTGCCAGCCAAAGACAGGGATCCAATAATTCACCCCTCCACTTT
.	TRBV18	TRBJ1-1	once	CASSPPVGGAFF	TGTGCCAGCTCACCCCCCGTGGGGGGAGCTTTCTTT
.	TRBV5-1	TRBJ2-1	.	CASSFQSSYNEQFF	TGCGCCAGCAGCTTTCAGAGCTCCTACAATGAGCAGTTCTTC
.	TRBV28	TRBJ1-5	.	CASSLVNQPQHF	TGTGCCAGCAGTTTAGTCAATCAGCCCCAGCATTTT
TRBD1	TRBV25-1	TRBJ2-1	.	CASTRGTGPYNEQFF	TGTGCCAGCACCAGAGGGACAGGACCCTACAATGAGCAGTTCTTC
.	TRBV12-3/TRBV12-4	TRBJ1-2	.	CASRRDRYGYTF	TGTGCCAGCCGTAGGGACCGGTATGGCTACACCTTC
.	TRBV6-5	TRBJ2-7	.	CASRIKGRSFYEQYF	TGTGCCAGCAGGATAAAAGGACGGAGCTTCTACGAGCAGTACTTC
TRBD1	TRBV9	TRBJ1-1	once	CASSSTGGRTEAFF	TGTGCCAGCAGCTCAACAGGGGGTCGGACTGAAGCTTTCTTT
.	TRBV2	TRBJ2-2	.	CASSGHGTVNTGELFF	TGTGCCAGCAGCGGACATGGGACGGTGAACACCGGGGAGCTGTTTTTT
.	TRBV10-3	TRBJ2-2	few	CAISEPGLNTGELFF	TGTGCCATCAGTGAGCCGGGACTGAACACCGGGGAGCTGTTTTTT
.	TRBV7-8	TRBJ1-1	.	CASSSRGHKGNTEAFF	TGTGCCAGCAGCTCTCGGGGCCATAAGGGTAACACTGAAGCTTTCTTT
.	TRBV9	TRBJ1-5	.	CASSVDGSGNQPQHF	TGTGCCAGCAGCGTAGACGGGAGCGGCAATCAGCCCCAGCATTTT
TRBD1	TRBV25-1	TRBJ2-7	.	CASSVSGTGYHEQYF	TGTGCCAGCAGTGTCTCCGGGACAGGGTACCACGAGCAGTACTTC
.	TRBV9	TRBJ1-3	.	CASSAFADNTGNTIYF	TGTGCCAGCAGCGCATTCGCGGACAATACTGGAAACACCATATATTTT
TRBD1	TRBV12-3/TRBV12-4	TRBJ2-5	.	CASSPGQEETQYF	TGTGCCAGCAGCCCCGGACAGGAAGAGACCCAGTACTTC
.	TRBV10-2	TRBJ2-7	.	CASRMAGRHSYEQYF	TGCGCCAGCAGGATGGCAGGGAGACACTCCTACGAGCAGTACTTC
.	TRBV6-5	TRBJ2-7	.	CASSYSRGAREQYF	TGTGCCAGCAGTTACTCTAGAGGGGCTCGGGAGCAGTACTTC
TRBD1	TRBV29-1	TRBJ1-4	.	CSAAGTGGGNEKLFF	TGCAGCGCCGCCGGGACAGGGGGCGGAAATGAAAAACTGTTTTTT
.	TRBV7-6	TRBJ2-3	.	CASSLTTPTDTQYF	TGTGCCAGCAGCTTAACTACCCCAACAGATACGCAGTATTTT
.	TRBV12-5	TRBJ1-2	.	CASGFPNYGYTF	TGTGCTAGTGGTTTCCCTAACTATGGCTACACCTTC
.	TRBV10-3	TRBJ2-7	.	CAISEMTGNYEQYF	TGTGCCATCAGTGAGATGACAGGAAACTACGAGCAGTACTTC
.	TRBV5-1	TRBJ2-7	.	CASGGPYEQYF	TGCGCCAGCGGAGGCCCCTACGAGCAGTACTTC
.	TRBV5-1	TRBJ2-7	.	CASSPQTGTSSYEQYF	TGCGCCAGCAGCCCCCAAACCGGGACGTCCTCCTACGAGCAGTACTTC
.	TRBV5-1	TRBJ1-5	.	CASSGEALSGGFSNQPQHF	TGCGCCAGCAGCGGTGAGGCCCTGTCGGGGGGGTTTAGCAATCAGCCCCAGCATTTT
.	TRBV27	TRBJ2-7	.	CASSPSPRVREQYF	TGTGCCAGCAGTCCATCCCCTAGGGTCAGGGAGCAGTACTTC
.	TRBV19	TRBJ1-5	few	CATGSFSNQPQHF	TGTGCCACGGGCAGCTTTAGCAATCAGCCCCAGCATTTT
.	TRBV7-9	TRBJ1-1	.	CASNEGNTEAFF	TGTGCCAGCAATGAGGGGAACACTGAAGCTTTCTTT
.	TRBV12-3/TRBV12-4	TRBJ1-2	.	CASSLDSYGYTF	TGTGCCAGCAGTTTGGACAGCTATGGCTACACCTTC